Given below is one T cell receptor beta chain in context. Its antigen is undetermined. Sequencing used immunoSEQ multiplex PCR; TCRdb keeps in-frame clones, though not all of them. The table has 160,000 or so clones, more than 85% seen once. The sample is drawn from a study of lymphopenia after photon versus proton radiotherapy. Study-wide points: Larger post-nadir TCR diversity loss correlated inversely with survival in deceased patients. Authors raise, but do not show, better survival with proton therapy. Oligoclonal CD8+ Temra expansion after nadir drove photon patients' diversity drop. Photon-treated patients lost naive T cells and TCR diversity; proton-treated stayed stable.

The CDR3 is 15 amino acids. CDR1 is MDHEN, CDR2 SYDVKM, per germline. The trim removed 3 bases at V and 4 bases at J, leaving 8 bases unmatched. The chain has TRBV28 and TRBJ1-2; 7 bases are a match to TRBD1. The sample was peripheral blood, taken from a patient treated with photon-based radiotherapy. This clonotype originated in a man aged 45-60 years with gastric cancer. Written as DNA, the CDR3 is TGTGCCAGCAGTTTGCGGGACAGAACGGCCTATGGCTACACCTTC. This codes for CASSLRDRTAYGYTF.